This T cell receptor beta chain was sequenced for a study of beta chain features in type 1 diabetes. Whole-study results and caveats: The study found moderately but significantly shorter TCRB CDR3s in all four CD4+ subsets of Type 1 diabetes patients. Within patients, naive, central memory and Treg TCRB repertoires seemed more similar than within healthy donors. Since sequencing was performed on cDNA, cells with high TCR expression could be over-represented.

Reverse transcribing all isolated RNA meant expressed TCRB transcripts were sequenced. Assay used: immunoSEQ multiplex PCR; TCRdb lists only in-frame clones, some missing. The sample yields under 400,000 clones, roughly 12% seen once. Turning to this clone: The antigen is not known.

V trimming: 10 bases; J trimming: 4 bases; junction bases outside the gene matches: 9. The germline V gene has CDR1 MNHEY and CDR2 SMNVEV (reference sequence). This CDR3 contains 14 residues. This clonotype originated in a man aged 18 to 30 in good health. V is TRBV27 and J is TRBJ2-2; 7 nucleotides match TRBD1. The sequenced sample was naive CD4+ T cells from blood. CDR3 sequence (DNA): TGTGCCACCTACAGACAGGGCGGCACCGGGGAGCTGTTTTTT. Protein product: CATYRQGGTGELFF.